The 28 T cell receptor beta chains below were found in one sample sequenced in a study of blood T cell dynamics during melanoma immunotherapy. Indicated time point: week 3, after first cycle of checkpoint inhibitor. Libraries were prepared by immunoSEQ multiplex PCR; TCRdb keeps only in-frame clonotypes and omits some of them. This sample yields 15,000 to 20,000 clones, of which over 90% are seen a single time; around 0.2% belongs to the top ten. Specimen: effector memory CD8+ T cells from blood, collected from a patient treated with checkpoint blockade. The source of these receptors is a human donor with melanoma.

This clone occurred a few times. In DNA form, the CDR3 reads TGCGCCAGCAGCGGCGTGGAGGGGGTCCGACAGCCCCAGCATTTT. This translates into CASSGVEGVRQPQHF. The rearrangement uses TRBV4-1 and TRBJ1-5; possible D gene TRBD1, 6 bases. The CDR3 consists of 15 residues. V dropped 5 bases and J dropped 7 bases, with 18 bases sitting between them. CDR1 is MGHRA, CDR2 YSYEKL, per germline.

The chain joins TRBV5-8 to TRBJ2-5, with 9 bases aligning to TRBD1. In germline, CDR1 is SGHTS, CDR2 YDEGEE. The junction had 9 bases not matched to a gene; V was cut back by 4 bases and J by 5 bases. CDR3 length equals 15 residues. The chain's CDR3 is CASSRTGEERETQYF. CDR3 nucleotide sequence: TGTGCCAGCAGCCGGACAGGGGAAGAGAGGGAGACCCAGTACTTC. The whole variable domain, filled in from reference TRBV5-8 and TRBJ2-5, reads EAGVTQSPTHLIKTRGQQATLRCSPISGHTSVYWYQQALGLGLQFLLWYDEGEERNRGNFPPRFSGRQFPNYSSELNVNALELEDSALYLCASSRTGEERETQYFGPGTRLLVL.

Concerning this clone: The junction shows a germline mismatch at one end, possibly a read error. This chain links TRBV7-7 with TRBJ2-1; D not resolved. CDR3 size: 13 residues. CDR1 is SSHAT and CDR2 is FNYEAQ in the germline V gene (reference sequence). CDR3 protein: CASSSTTYNEQFF. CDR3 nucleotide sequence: TGTGCTAGCAGCTCGACAACATACAATGAGCAGTTCTTC.

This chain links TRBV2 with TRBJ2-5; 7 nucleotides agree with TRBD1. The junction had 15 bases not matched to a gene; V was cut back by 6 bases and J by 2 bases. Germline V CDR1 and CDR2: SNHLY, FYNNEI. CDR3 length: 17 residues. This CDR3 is CASRTGVPGSKQETQYF. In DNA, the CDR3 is TGTGCCAGCAGAACAGGGGTCCCAGGGTCCAAACAAGAGACCCAGTACTTC. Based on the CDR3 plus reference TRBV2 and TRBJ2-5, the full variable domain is EPEVTQTPSHQVTQMGQEVILRCVPISNHLYFYWYRQILGQKVEFLVSFYNNEISEKSEIFDDQFSVERPDGSNFTLKIRSTKLEDSAMYFCASRTGVPGSKQETQYFGPGTRLLVL.

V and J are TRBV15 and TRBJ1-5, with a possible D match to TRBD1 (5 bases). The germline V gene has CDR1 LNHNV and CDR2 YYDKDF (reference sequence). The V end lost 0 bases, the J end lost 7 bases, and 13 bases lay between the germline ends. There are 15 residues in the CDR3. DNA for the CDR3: TGTGCCACCAGCAGAGATCCAGGGCTGCAGCAGCCCCAGCATTTT. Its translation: CATSRDPGLQQPQHF.

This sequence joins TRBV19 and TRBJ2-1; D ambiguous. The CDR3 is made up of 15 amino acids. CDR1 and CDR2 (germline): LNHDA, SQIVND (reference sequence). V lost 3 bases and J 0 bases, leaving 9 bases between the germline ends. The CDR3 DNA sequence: TGTGCCAGTAGTATCGTGGGCAACTCCTACAATGAGCAGTTCTTC. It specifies CASSIVGNSYNEQFF.

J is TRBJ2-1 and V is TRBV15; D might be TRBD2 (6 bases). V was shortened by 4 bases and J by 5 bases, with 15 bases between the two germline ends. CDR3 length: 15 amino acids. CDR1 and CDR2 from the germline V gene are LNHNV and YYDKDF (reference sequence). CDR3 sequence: CATSITGLLDNEQFF. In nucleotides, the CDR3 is TGTGCCACCAGCATAACGGGACTCCTTGACAATGAGCAGTTCTTC.

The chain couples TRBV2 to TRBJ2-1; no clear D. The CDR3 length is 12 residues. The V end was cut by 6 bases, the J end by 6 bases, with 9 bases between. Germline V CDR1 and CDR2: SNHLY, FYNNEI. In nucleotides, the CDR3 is TGTGCCAGCAGCCTCCCCCCCAATGAGCAGTTCTTC. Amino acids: CASSLPPNEQFF.

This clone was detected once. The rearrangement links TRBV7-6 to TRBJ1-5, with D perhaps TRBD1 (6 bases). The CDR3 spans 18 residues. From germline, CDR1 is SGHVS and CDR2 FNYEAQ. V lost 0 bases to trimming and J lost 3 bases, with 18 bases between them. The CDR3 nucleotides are TGTGCCAGCAGCTTAGCAAGACACAGGGCATCAGTCAATCAGCCCCAGCATTTT. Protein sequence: CASSLARHRASVNQPQHF.

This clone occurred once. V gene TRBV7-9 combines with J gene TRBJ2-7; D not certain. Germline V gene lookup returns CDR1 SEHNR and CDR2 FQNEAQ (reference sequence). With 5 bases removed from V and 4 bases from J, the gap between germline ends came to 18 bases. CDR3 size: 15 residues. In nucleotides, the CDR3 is TGTGCCAGCAGCCATCCCGACCCTCTCCTTTACGAGCAGTACTTC. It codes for CASSHPDPLLYEQYF.

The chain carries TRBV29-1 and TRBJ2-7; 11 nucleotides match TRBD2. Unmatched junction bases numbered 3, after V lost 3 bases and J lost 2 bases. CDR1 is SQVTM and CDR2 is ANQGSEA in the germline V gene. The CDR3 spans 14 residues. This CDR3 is CSVESSGRTYEQYF. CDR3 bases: TGCAGCGTTGAGTCTAGCGGGAGGACCTACGAGCAGTACTTC.

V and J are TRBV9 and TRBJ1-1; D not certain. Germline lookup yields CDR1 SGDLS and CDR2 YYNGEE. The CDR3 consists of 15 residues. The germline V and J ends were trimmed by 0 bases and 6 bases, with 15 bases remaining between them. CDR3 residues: CASSVDDILRAEAFF. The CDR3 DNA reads TGTGCCAGCAGCGTAGATGACATCCTGAGGGCTGAAGCTTTCTTT.

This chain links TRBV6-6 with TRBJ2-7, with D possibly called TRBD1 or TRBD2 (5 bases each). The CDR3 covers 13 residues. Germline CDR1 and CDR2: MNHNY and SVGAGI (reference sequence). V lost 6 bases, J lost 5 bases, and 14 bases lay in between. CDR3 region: CASSLVWGNEQYF. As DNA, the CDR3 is TGTGCCAGCAGCCTCGTATGGGGGAACGAGCAGTACTTC.

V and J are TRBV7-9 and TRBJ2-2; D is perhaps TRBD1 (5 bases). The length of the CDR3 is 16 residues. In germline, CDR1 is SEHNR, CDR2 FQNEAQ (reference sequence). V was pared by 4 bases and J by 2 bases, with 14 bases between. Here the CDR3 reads CASSSQTDPNTGELFF. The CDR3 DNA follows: TGTGCCAGCAGCTCACAGACAGATCCCAACACCGGGGAGCTGTTTTTT. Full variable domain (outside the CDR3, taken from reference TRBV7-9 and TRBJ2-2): DTGVSQNPRHKITKRGQNVTFRCDPISEHNRLYWYRQTLGQGPEFLTYFQNEAQLEKSRLLSDRFSAERPKGSFSTLEIQRTEQGDSAMYLCASSSQTDPNTGELFFGEGSRLTVL.

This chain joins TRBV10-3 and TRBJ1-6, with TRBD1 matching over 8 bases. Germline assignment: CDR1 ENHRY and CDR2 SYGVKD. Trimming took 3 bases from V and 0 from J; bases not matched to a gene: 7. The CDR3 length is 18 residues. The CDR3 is CAISDARQGSSYNSPLHF. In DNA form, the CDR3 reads TGTGCCATCAGTGACGCCAGACAGGGGAGCTCCTATAATTCACCCCTCCACTTT.

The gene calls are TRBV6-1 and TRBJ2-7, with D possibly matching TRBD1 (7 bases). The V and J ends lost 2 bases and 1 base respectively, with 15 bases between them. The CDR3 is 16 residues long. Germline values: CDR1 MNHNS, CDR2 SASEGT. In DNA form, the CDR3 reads TGTGCCAGCAGTGAACCGATGGAGGGACAGTCCTACGAGCAGTACTTC. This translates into CASSEPMEGQSYEQYF.

The CDR3 nucleotides are TGTGCCAGCAGCGCCCCCGGGACTAGCGGGAGAACGAAACAAGAGACCCAGTACTTC. Translated: CASSAPGTSGRTKQETQYF. This chain connects TRBV9 to TRBJ2-5; 14 positions match TRBD2. Trimming at V came to 3 bases and at J to 2 bases, leaving 12 bases not matched to a gene. In germline, CDR1 is SGDLS, CDR2 YYNGEE. This CDR3 spans 19 amino acids. Variable domain in full (rest from reference TRBV9 and TRBJ2-5): DSGVTQTPKHLITATGQRVTLRCSPRSGDLSVYWYQQSLDQGLQFLIQYYNGEERAKGNILERFSAQQFPDLHSELNLSSLELGDSALYFCASSAPGTSGRTKQETQYFGPGTRLLVL.

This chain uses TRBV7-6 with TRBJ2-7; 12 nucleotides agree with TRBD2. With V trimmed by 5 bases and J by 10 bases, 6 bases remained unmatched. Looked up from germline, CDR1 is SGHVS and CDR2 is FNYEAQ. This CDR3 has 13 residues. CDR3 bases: TGTGCCAGCAGCCAGACTAGCGGGAGCCTTCAGTACTTC. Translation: CASSQTSGSLQYF.

In DNA, the CDR3 is TGTGCCAGCAGTTTAGGGAGCTCCTATAATTCACCCCTCCACTTT. It specifies CASSLGSSYNSPLHF. This chain joins TRBV27 and TRBJ1-6; D is unresolved. CDR3 length: 15 residues. V gave up 2 bases and J gave up 0 bases, with 5 bases separating them. CDR1 and CDR2 from the germline V gene are MNHEY and SMNVEV (reference sequence).

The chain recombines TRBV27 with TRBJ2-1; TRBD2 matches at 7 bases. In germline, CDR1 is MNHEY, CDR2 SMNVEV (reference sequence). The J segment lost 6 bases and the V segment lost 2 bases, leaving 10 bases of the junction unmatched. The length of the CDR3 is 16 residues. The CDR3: CASSLTGTTIFNEQFF. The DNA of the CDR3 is TGTGCCAGCAGTTTAACCGGGACTACCATCTTCAATGAGCAGTTCTTC.

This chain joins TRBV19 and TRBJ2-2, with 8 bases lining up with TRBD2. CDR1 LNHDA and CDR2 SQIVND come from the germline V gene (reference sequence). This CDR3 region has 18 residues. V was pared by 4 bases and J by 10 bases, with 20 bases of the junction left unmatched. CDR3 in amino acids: CASSTPPSSVAGTPELFF. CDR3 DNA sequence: TGTGCCAGTAGTACGCCACCCTCTAGCGTAGCGGGGACCCCGGAGCTGTTTTTT. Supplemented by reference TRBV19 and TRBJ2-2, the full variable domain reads DGGITQSPKYLFRKEGQNVTLSCEQNLNHDAMYWYRQDPGQGLRLIYYSQIVNDFQKGDIAEGYSVSREKKESFPLTVTSAQKNPTAFYLCASSTPPSSVAGTPELFFGEGSRLTVL.

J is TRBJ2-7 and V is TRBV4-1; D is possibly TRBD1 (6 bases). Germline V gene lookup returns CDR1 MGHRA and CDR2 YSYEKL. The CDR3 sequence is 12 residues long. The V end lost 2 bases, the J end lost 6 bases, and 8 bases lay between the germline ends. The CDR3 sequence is CASSQSRGEQYF. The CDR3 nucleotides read TGCGCCAGCAGCCAATCCAGGGGCGAGCAGTACTTC.

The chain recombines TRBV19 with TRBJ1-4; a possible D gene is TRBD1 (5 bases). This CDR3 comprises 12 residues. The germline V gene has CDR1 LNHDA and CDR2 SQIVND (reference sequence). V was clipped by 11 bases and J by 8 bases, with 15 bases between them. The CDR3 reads CARFGGEEKLFF. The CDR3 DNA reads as TGTGCCCGTTTTGGGGGGGAGGAAAAACTGTTTTTT. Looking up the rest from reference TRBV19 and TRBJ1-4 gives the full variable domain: DGGITQSPKYLFRKEGQNVTLSCEQNLNHDAMYWYRQDPGQGLRLIYYSQIVNDFQKGDIAEGYSVSREKKESFPLTVTSAQKNPTAFYLCARFGGEEKLFFGSGTQLSVL.

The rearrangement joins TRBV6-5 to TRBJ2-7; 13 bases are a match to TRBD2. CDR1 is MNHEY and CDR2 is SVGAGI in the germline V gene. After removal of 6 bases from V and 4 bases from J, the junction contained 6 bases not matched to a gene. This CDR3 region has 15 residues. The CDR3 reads CASSTGLAGPYEQYF. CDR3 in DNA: TGTGCCAGCAGCACGGGACTAGCGGGACCTTACGAGCAGTACTTC.

The CDR3: CASSEGGTGEEKLFF. The DNA of the CDR3 is TGTGCCAGCAGTGAAGGGGGAACAGGGGAGGAAAAACTGTTTTTT. The chain couples TRBV27 to TRBJ1-4; 7 bases line up with TRBD1. V shed 5 bases and J 8 bases; nucleotides not matched to a gene: 11. Germline values: CDR1 MNHEY, CDR2 SMNVEV (reference sequence). The CDR3 is made up of 15 amino acids.

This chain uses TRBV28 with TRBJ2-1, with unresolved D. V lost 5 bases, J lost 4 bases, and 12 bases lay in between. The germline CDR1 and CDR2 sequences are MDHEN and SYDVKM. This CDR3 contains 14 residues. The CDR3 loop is CASSPGGEYNEQFF. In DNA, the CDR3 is TGTGCCAGCAGTCCAGGCGGCGAGTACAATGAGCAGTTCTTC.

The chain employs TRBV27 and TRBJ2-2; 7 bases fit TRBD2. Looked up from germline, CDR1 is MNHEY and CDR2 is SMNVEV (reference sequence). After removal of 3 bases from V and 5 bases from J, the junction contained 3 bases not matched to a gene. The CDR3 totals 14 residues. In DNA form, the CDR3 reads TGTGCCAGCAGTTTCCACGGGGGGACCGGGGAGCTGTTTTTT. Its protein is CASSFHGGTGELFF.

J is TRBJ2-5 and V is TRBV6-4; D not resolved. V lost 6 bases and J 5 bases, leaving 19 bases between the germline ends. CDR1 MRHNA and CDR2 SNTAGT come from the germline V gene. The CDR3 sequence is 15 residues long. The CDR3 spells CASSIPGPKVETQYF. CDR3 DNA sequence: TGTGCCAGCAGCATCCCGGGCCCCAAGGTGGAGACCCAGTACTTC.